Listed here are 7 T cell receptor beta chains from one sample, sequenced in a study of blood T cell repertoires in COVID-19. Sequencing used immunoSEQ multiplex PCR; TCRdb keeps in-frame clones, though not all of them. The sample records 27,000 or so clones, roughly 90% being singletons. Specimen: peripheral blood. These receptors were obtained from a human donor with active COVID-19. The donor label of this sample is uncertain.

The chain carries TRBV7-3 and TRBJ2-4, with a tentative D call TRBD1 (6 bases). The CDR3 is 15 residues long. Germline V gives CDR1 SGHTA, CDR2 FQGTGA. Between the trimmed V and J ends, which lost 5 bases and 9 bases, there was a span of 20 bases. The CDR3 here is CASSPQTGPSSIQYF. Here the CDR3 DNA reads TGTGCCAGCAGCCCACAAACAGGGCCCTCTAGCATTCAGTACTTC.

V gene TRBV1 combines with J gene TRBJ2-7; the DNA was not compared with TRBD2, the D call given in the table. TRBV1 is annotated as a pseudogene. CDR3 length equals 18 residues. Written as DNA, the CDR3 is TGCACCAGCAGCCAAGATCTCCCCTCAGTAGCGTTCTCCTACGAGCAGTACTTC. Translation: CTSSQDLPSVAFSYEQYF.

The rearrangement uses TRBV7-8 and TRBJ2-5; 10 bases agree with TRBD2. The germline V gene encodes CDR1 SGHVS and CDR2 FQNEAQ. Trimming at V came to 5 bases and at J to 4 bases, leaving 7 bases not matched to a gene. CDR3 length equals 15 residues. The CDR3 DNA reads TGTGCCAGCAGCCACCTAGCGGGAGTGGCAGAGACCCAGTACTTC. It codes for CASSHLAGVAETQYF.

The chain carries TRBV29-1 and TRBJ1-2; 8 bases are shared with TRBD1. Germline V gene sequence: CDR1 SQVTM, CDR2 ANQGSEA. The CDR3 covers 16 residues. The J segment lost 5 bases and the V segment lost 5 bases, leaving 16 bases of the junction unmatched. CDR3: CSVYPTGVNWEYGYTF. CDR3 bases: TGCAGCGTTTATCCGACAGGGGTTAATTGGGAGTATGGCTACACCTTC.

The chain has TRBV5-4 and TRBJ2-3; 12 positions agree with TRBD1. Germline V gives CDR1 SGHNT, CDR2 YYREEE (reference sequence). This CDR3 region has 16 residues. J was trimmed by 8 bases and V by 3 bases; bases with no gene match: 10. CDR3 region: CASSWKGTGGSGTQYF. CDR3 DNA sequence: TGTGCCAGCAGCTGGAAGGGGACAGGGGGCTCGGGTACGCAGTATTTT.

The CDR3 region is CASSLLGTSVSIRTDTQYF. The CDR3 coding sequence is TGCGCCAGCAGCTTGCTCGGGACTAGCGTTTCGATAAGGACAGATACGCAGTATTTT. The chain has TRBV5-1 and TRBJ2-3; 10 bases agree with TRBD2. With V trimmed by 1 base and J by 3 bases, 14 bases remained unmatched. CDR3 length: 19 residues. Germline V gene data show CDR1 as SGHRS and CDR2 as YFSETQ.

This chain connects TRBV28 to TRBJ2-6, with 10 positions matching TRBD1. The junction had 4 bases not matched to a gene; V was cut back by 5 bases and J by 0 bases. Germline lookup yields CDR1 MDHEN and CDR2 SYDVKM. CDR3 size: 17 residues. The CDR3 bases are TGTGCCAGCAGTGCGGGACAGGGGATCTCTGGGGCCAACGTCCTGACTTTC. Its protein product is CASSAGQGISGANVLTF.